The rows below give T cell receptor beta chains drawn from one sample of a study of blood T cell repertoires in COVID-19. Measured with immunoSEQ multiplex PCR; TCRdb has only the in-frame clones, and not every one. The data show a few hundred thousand clones, 75% to 90% seen once. The sequenced sample consisted of peripheral blood. The source is a woman aged 60 to 75 with acute or convalescent COVID-19. Both conserved end residues are trimmed from each CDR3. The order of the fields is V gene, clone size, J gene, CDR3 protein. A row's size may be missing; if present it is once, few, many or a size class.

V gene: TRBV25-1; clone size: once; J gene: TRBJ1-5; CDR3 protein: ASSENLQGPIQPQH
V gene: TRBV27; clone size: -; J gene: TRBJ1-2; CDR3 protein: ASSLLTGGEVGYGYT
V gene: TRBV5-1; clone size: -; J gene: TRBJ1-2; CDR3 protein: ASSPRTGGDYGYT
V gene: TRBV7-2; clone size: -; J gene: TRBJ2-7; CDR3 protein: ASSSPTSGNPSSYEQY
V gene: TRBV27; clone size: -; J gene: TRBJ1-3; CDR3 protein: ASSLSEGNTIY
V gene: TRBV30; clone size: -; J gene: TRBJ2-3; CDR3 protein: ACTAGSGDTQY
V gene: TRBV6-5; clone size: few; J gene: TRBJ2-1; CDR3 protein: ASRSLGNEQF
V gene: TRBV15; clone size: -; J gene: TRBJ2-5; CDR3 protein: ATSRVAGGHETQY
V gene: TRBV13; clone size: -; J gene: TRBJ2-1; CDR3 protein: ASSREDRGNEQF
V gene: TRBV6-2/TRBV6-3; clone size: -; J gene: TRBJ1-1; CDR3 protein: ASSYWGQNTEAF
V gene: TRBV21-1; clone size: -; J gene: TRBJ2-7; CDR3 protein: ASSIREQY
V gene: TRBV6-5; clone size: -; J gene: TRBJ2-2; CDR3 protein: ASSYPQGFGTGELF
V gene: TRBV7-2; clone size: -; J gene: TRBJ1-1; CDR3 protein: ASSLGGGRTEAF
V gene: TRBV2; clone size: -; J gene: TRBJ2-7; CDR3 protein: ASSERTYEQY
V gene: TRBV28; clone size: few; J gene: TRBJ1-6; CDR3 protein: ASSSDRVNSPLH
V gene: TRBV5-1; clone size: once; J gene: TRBJ1-4; CDR3 protein: ASSYATGNEKLF
V gene: TRBV20-1; clone size: few; J gene: TRBJ1-6; CDR3 protein: SASGAFGSPLH
V gene: TRBV28; clone size: -; J gene: TRBJ1-3; CDR3 protein: ASSGGSAGNTIY
V gene: TRBV28; clone size: -; J gene: TRBJ1-4; CDR3 protein: ASSSATNEKLF
V gene: TRBV3-1/TRBV3-2; clone size: -; J gene: TRBJ1-4; CDR3 protein: ASSLQGRLF
V gene: TRBV6-2/TRBV6-3; clone size: -; J gene: TRBJ2-7; CDR3 protein: ASSFQGSGVYEQY
V gene: TRBV10-3; clone size: -; J gene: TRBJ2-7; CDR3 protein: AIRPYGEGYEQY
V gene: TRBV7-9; clone size: -; J gene: TRBJ2-3; CDR3 protein: ASSPRGPDTQY
V gene: TRBV19; clone size: few; J gene: TRBJ1-5; CDR3 protein: ASSVTGAQGPQH
V gene: TRBV9; clone size: -; J gene: TRBJ2-7; CDR3 protein: ASSPRGQGDRSEQY
V gene: TRBV12-3/TRBV12-4; clone size: -; J gene: TRBJ2-7; CDR3 protein: ASSLRTYEQY
V gene: TRBV18; clone size: -; J gene: TRBJ1-1; CDR3 protein: ASSPRQGSTEAF
V gene: TRBV5-5; clone size: -; J gene: TRBJ2-3; CDR3 protein: ASSFPSGRVDTQY
V gene: TRBV19; clone size: once; J gene: TRBJ1-2; CDR3 protein: ASSIGGSVYGYT
V gene: TRBV24-1; clone size: -; J gene: TRBJ2-7; CDR3 protein: ATSDLTGDEQY
V gene: TRBV11-3; clone size: -; J gene: TRBJ2-5; CDR3 protein: ASSPGQGLQETQY
V gene: TRBV6-2/TRBV6-3; clone size: -; J gene: TRBJ2-7; CDR3 protein: ASSLDSSEQY
V gene: TRBV20-1; clone size: -; J gene: TRBJ1-2; CDR3 protein: SAPGGYGYT
V gene: TRBV29-1; clone size: once; J gene: TRBJ1-5; CDR3 protein: SVVFTDSNQPQH
V gene: TRBV18; clone size: -; J gene: TRBJ1-1; CDR3 protein: ASSPLHGGDTEAF
V gene: TRBV7-2; clone size: -; J gene: TRBJ2-1; CDR3 protein: ASSFWTSGNEQF
V gene: TRBV13; clone size: -; J gene: TRBJ1-1; CDR3 protein: ASSLGAGNTEAF